This T cell receptor beta chain was retrieved from a study of human T cells and chemical hapten exposure. The table lists this clonotype with many counts. Time point denoted: healthy volunteer bleed at 2 weeks. Total RNA extraction was carried out from unfractionated whole blood. Original methodology: The median was around 91,000 TCRs per sample, ranging roughly 20,000 to 750,000. TCRdb analysed the RACE reads with MiXCR anew, one entry per CDR3 protein. The V and J calls were determined by TCRdb, not by the authors. The top ten hold around 5.8% of the sample, which has some 45,000 distinct CDR3 sequences, roughly 4.5% seen once. Germline CDR1 is MDHEN and CDR2 is SYDVKM. Trimming at V came to 3 bases and at J to 1 base, leaving 4 bases not matched to a gene. The CDR3 loop spans 15 amino acids.

The chain combines TRBV28 with TRBJ2-7; the match to TRBD2 covers 9 bases. Sample: whole blood. The receptor was isolated from a human donor in good health. Some clones in this sample may be carry-over from other donors' samples. The CDR3: CASSLPSGMSYEQYF. The CDR3 DNA follows: TGTGCCAGCAGTTTGCCTAGCGGGATGTCCTACGAGCAGTACTTC.